These T cell receptor beta chains were read from a single sample in a study of early T cells in non-severe SARS-CoV-2 infection. TCRdb reanalysed the 5' RACE reads using MiXCR and keeps one entry per CDR3 protein. Of around 70,000 distinct CDR3 sequences in the sample, 9.5% to 13% were seen once. What was sequenced was whole blood. These receptor sequences come from an adult who was a healthcare worker with PCR-confirmed SARS-CoV-2 infection or an uninfected control (not recorded which). CDR3s include the opening cysteine and the closing phenylalanine or tryptophan. The order of the fields is V gene, CDR3 protein.

TRBV12-3/TRBV12-4,CASSFGNVVYEQYF
TRBV5-1,CASSPGPPQEAPTQYF
TRBV30,CAWSSHSGANVLTF
TRBV6-1,CASRIAGGGEQFF
TRBV5-1,CASSPGTGTEQYF
TRBV9,CASSAYSGGGRNTGELFF
TRBV28,CASSLGKGKPFF
TRBV9,CASSRSSGTGNTIYF
TRBV11-2,CASSLLQGYEQYF
TRBV3-1,CASSQGILSGNTIYF
TRBV20-1,CSARDPSTEAFF
TRBV7-9,CASSLGGGMRAFF
TRBV27,CASSFGLATDTQYF
TRBV25-1,CASSPDIGLPTQYF
TRBV20-1,CSAREAQIGYEQYF
TRBV15,CATSRPGTSGNEQFF
TRBV7-8,CASSLEGLSNNEQFF
TRBV29-1,CSARLAGVHEQYF
TRBV20-1,CSATSTQGARETQYF
TRBV30,CAWGTYGYTF